These T cell receptor beta chains were read from a single sample in a study of shared clonotypes between healthy human individuals. Repertoires were generated with immunoSEQ multiplex PCR, while TCRdb's copy carries only in-frame clones and drops some. The sample lists about 1,900,000 clones, 85% to 95% seen once, with more than 0.95% in the top ten. Sequencing was performed on naive CD8+ T cells sorted from blood. The receptors originated from a man aged 18 to 30 in good health. Both conserved end residues are part of each CDR3. D genes are given only for firm matches. The size of a clone is reported for some rows only, either as once, few or many, or as a class for expanded clones.

>TRBJ2-7|TRBV10-1|.|.
TGCGCCAGCAGTGATTACTACTACGAGCAGTACTTC
CASSDYYYEQYF
>TRBJ2-6|TRBV6-1|.|.
TGTGCCAGCAGTGTGGACCCTGGGGAGGGGGCCAACGTCCTGACTTTC
CASSVDPGEGANVLTF
>TRBJ2-5|TRBV13|.|.
TGTGCCAGCAGCCTTGTCGGGCGTAAGGAGACCCAGTACTTC
CASSLVGRKETQYF
>TRBJ2-3|TRBV6-4|.|TRBD2
TGTGCCAGCAGTGTCGGGCGGGAGATCACAGATACGCAGTATTTT
CASSVGREITDTQYF
>TRBJ1-1|TRBV7-9|.|TRBD1
TGTGCCAGCAGCTCGAGGGACAGGGGGCCGCGGCTGGAAGCTTTCTTT
CASSSRDRGPRLEAFF
>TRBJ2-7|TRBV7-2|.|TRBD1
TGTGCCAGCAGCTTAGATGGGACAGGGGTCTACGAGCAGTACTTC
CASSLDGTGVYEQYF
>TRBJ2-2|TRBV7-9|.|.
TGTGCCAGCAGCCCCCGGACGGTTACCGGGGAGCTGTTTTTT
CASSPRTVTGELFF
>TRBJ2-7|TRBV4-1|.|.
TGCGCCAGCAGCCAAGTAGGCGGCTACGAGCAGTACTTC
CASSQVGGYEQYF
>TRBJ2-7|TRBV27|.|TRBD2
TGTGCCAGCAGTTTATATGGTAGCGGGAGGGTAATCCACGAGCAGTACTTC
CASSLYGSGRVIHEQYF
>TRBJ1-1|TRBV7-9|.|TRBD1
TGTGCCAGCAGCGATTTCCAGGGGGGGGACACTGAAGCTTTCTTT
CASSDFQGGDTEAFF
>TRBJ2-7|TRBV9|.|.
TGTGCCAGCAGCGCCGACTGGGGCGAGCAGTACTTC
CASSADWGEQYF
>TRBJ1-4|TRBV6-5|.|.
TGTGCCAGCAGCCTTTCGGGGCGGCCAGAAAAACTGTTTTTT
CASSLSGRPEKLFF
>TRBJ2-5|TRBV4-1|.|TRBD2
TGCGCCAGCAGCCCGCGACTAGCGGCACAAGAGACCCAGTACTTC
CASSPRLAAQETQYF
>TRBJ2-3|TRBV29-1|.|TRBD1
TGCAGCGGACAGGGACCTAGCACAGATACGCAGTATTTT
CSGQGPSTDTQYF
>TRBJ2-5|TRBV10-3|.|.
TGTGCCATCAACTCAGAGTACCAAGAGACCCAGTACTTC
CAINSEYQETQYF
>TRBJ2-7|TRBV30|once|TRBD2
TGTGCCTGGAGTGAATGGGGGGGGAGCTCCTACGAGCAGTACTTC
CAWSEWGGSSYEQYF
>TRBJ2-3|TRBV21-1|once|.
TGTGCCAGCAGCAAAGTTAAGCGGGAGTGCGTAGATACGCAGTATTTT
CASSKVKRECVDTQYF
>TRBJ2-1|TRBV6-5|.|TRBD1
TGTGCCAGCAGTTACGATGGGACAGGGTCCAACAATGAGCAGTTCTTC
CASSYDGTGSNNEQFF
>TRBJ2-4|TRBV7-9|.|.
TGTGCCAGCAGCTTGGCCCTGACAGGAGACATTCAGTACTTC
CASSLALTGDIQYF
>TRBJ2-5|TRBV7-9|.|.
TGTGCCAGCAGCTTAGTCGGGCTCCAACCCTTTCTTCAAGAGACCCAGTACTTC
CASSLVGLQPFLQETQYF
>TRBJ2-1|TRBV7-2|once|TRBD2
TGTGCCAGCAGCCCCGGACTAGTCTACAATGAGCAGTTCTTC
CASSPGLVYNEQFF
>TRBJ2-5|TRBV5-6|.|TRBD2
TGTGCCAGCAGCTTGGTTCTAGCGGAACACCAAGAGACCCAGTACTTC
CASSLVLAEHQETQYF
>TRBJ2-3|TRBV27|.|.
TGTGCCAGCAGTGAGTCGGATAGCACAGATACGCAGTATTTT
CASSESDSTDTQYF
>TRBJ2-1|TRBV7-9|once|.
TGTGCCAGCAGCTTAGTCGGCTTTCAGCAGTTCTTC
CASSLVGFQQFF
>TRBJ1-1|TRBV28|.|.
TGTGCCAGCAGTTTCCCACAGCAGTACATGAACACTGAAGCTTTCTTT
CASSFPQQYMNTEAFF
>TRBJ1-1|TRBV19|.|.
TGTGCCAGTAGTAAAGGAAGCTATACTGAAGCTTTCTTT
CASSKGSYTEAFF
>TRBJ2-1|TRBV4-1|once|TRBD2
TGCGCCAGCAGTCATAGCGGGGCCTACAATGAGCAGTTCTTC
CASSHSGAYNEQFF
>TRBJ2-5|TRBV6-1|.|.
TGTGCCAGCAGTGACGGACAGAAGGGGGTAGAGACCCAGTACTTC
CASSDGQKGVETQYF
>TRBJ2-1|TRBV5-6|.|.
TGTGCCAGCAGCCCAGATTACAATGAGCAGTTCTTC
CASSPDYNEQFF
>TRBJ2-7|TRBV19|.|.
TGTGCCAGTAGTATCACAGGGAGTGAGGCCTACGAGCAGTACTTC
CASSITGSEAYEQYF
>TRBJ2-7|TRBV19|.|.
TGTGCCAGTAGCGCTAAATACTCCTACGAGCAGTACTTC
CASSAKYSYEQYF
>TRBJ2-3|TRBV6-6|.|TRBD2
TGTGCCAGCAGTTACTCGATACTAGCGAGGACAGATACGCAGTATTTT
CASSYSILARTDTQYF
>TRBJ2-7|TRBV6-1|.|.
TGTGCCAGCAGTGAAGCGGCCATCGGCTCCTACGAGCAGTACTTC
CASSEAAIGSYEQYF
>TRBJ2-2|TRBV7-7|once|TRBD1
TGTGCTAGCAGCCCAGGGACAGGAGGCACCGGGGAGCTGTTTTTT
CASSPGTGGTGELFF
>TRBJ2-5|TRBV27|.|.
TGTGCCAGCAGTTTCTCAGGGGGGGAGTACCAAGAGACCCAGTACTTC
CASSFSGGEYQETQYF
>TRBJ2-1|TRBV13|.|.
TGTGCCAGCAGCCCTCCCAGGCCTGAGCAGTTCTTC
CASSPPRPEQFF
>TRBJ1-1|TRBV5-6|.|TRBD1
TGTGCCAGCAGCTTCCAGGGGGCTGAAGCTTTCTTT
CASSFQGAEAFF
>TRBJ1-1|TRBV4-3|.|.
TGCGCCAGCAGCCAAGACGGGGGCGCGGACACTGAAGCTTTCTTT
CASSQDGGADTEAFF
>TRBJ2-3|TRBV4-3|.|.
TGCGCCAGCAGCCAAGATGACACAGATACGCAGTATTTT
CASSQDDTDTQYF
>TRBJ2-2|TRBV21-1|.|.
TGTGCCAGCAGCAGGGACGTGACCGGGGAGCTGTTTTTT
CASSRDVTGELFF
>TRBJ2-3|TRBV19|.|TRBD1
TGTGCCAGTAGTACCCACCCGGGACAGTACTCAGATACGCAGTATTTT
CASSTHPGQYSDTQYF
>TRBJ2-7|TRBV5-6|.|.
TGTGCCAGCAGCGCGGGACCCCCCGAGCAGTACTTC
CASSAGPPEQYF
>TRBJ2-7|TRBV19|.|.
TGTGCCAGTAGTATAGAGGGCTCAGGGCCTGACGAGCAGTACTTC
CASSIEGSGPDEQYF
>TRBJ1-4|TRBV7-9|.|.
TGTGCCAGCAGCCAAACGGACAGTGGAAATGAAAAACTGTTTTTT
CASSQTDSGNEKLFF
>TRBJ1-3|TRBV2|few|TRBD1
TGTGCCAGCAGTGAGGACAGGACCCGAAACACCATATATTTT
CASSEDRTRNTIYF
>TRBJ2-1|TRBV11-2|.|TRBD2
TGTGCCAGCAGCTTATTTAGCGGGAGTTCTTATGAGCAGTTCTTC
CASSLFSGSSYEQFF
>TRBJ2-7|TRBV30|.|.
TGTGCCTGGAACCAAGGAAACGAGCAGTACTTC
CAWNQGNEQYF
>TRBJ1-2|TRBV19|once|TRBD1
TGTGCCAGTAGTATCGTTCCAGGGGGCTTGAACGGCTACACCTTC
CASSIVPGGLNGYTF
>TRBJ1-4|TRBV19|.|TRBD1
TGTGCCAGTAGCCCAGGGGGGCTCAATGAAAAACTGTTTTTT
CASSPGGLNEKLFF
>TRBJ2-1|TRBV5-4|.|TRBD2
TGTGCCAGCAGGATAGCGGGGGGGTACAATGAGCAGTTCTTC
CASRIAGGYNEQFF